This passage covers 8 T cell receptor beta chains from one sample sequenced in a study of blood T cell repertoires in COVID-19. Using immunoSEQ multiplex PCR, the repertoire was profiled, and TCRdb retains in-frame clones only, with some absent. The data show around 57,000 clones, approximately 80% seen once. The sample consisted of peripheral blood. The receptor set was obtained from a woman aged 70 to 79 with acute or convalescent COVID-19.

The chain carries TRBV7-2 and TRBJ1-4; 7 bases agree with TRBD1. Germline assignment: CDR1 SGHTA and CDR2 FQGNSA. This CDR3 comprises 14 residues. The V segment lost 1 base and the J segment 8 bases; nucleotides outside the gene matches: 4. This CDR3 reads CASSLGQGREKLFF. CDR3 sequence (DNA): TGTGCCAGCAGCTTAGGACAGGGTCGGGAAAAACTGTTTTTT.

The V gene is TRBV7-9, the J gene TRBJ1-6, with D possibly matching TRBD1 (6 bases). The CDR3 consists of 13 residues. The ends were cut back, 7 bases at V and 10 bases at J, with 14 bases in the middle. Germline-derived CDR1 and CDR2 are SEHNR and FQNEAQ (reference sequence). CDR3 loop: CASTPTGGSPLHF. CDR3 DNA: TGTGCCAGCACCCCGACGGGGGGCTCACCCCTCCACTTT.

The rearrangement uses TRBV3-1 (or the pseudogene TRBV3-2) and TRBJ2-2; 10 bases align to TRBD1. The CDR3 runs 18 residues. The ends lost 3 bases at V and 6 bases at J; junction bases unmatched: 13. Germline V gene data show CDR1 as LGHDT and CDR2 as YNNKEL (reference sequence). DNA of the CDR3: TGTGCCAGCAGCCATGCACACCGGGGACAGGGGAGGGCCGGGGAGCTGTTTTTT. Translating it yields CASSHAHRGQGRAGELFF.

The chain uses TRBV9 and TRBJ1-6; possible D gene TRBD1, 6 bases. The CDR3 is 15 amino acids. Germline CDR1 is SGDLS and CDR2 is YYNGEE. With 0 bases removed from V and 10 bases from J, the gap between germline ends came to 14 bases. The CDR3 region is CASSVAARGGSPLHF. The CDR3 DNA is TGTGCCAGCAGCGTAGCTGCCAGGGGTGGATCACCCCTCCACTTT.

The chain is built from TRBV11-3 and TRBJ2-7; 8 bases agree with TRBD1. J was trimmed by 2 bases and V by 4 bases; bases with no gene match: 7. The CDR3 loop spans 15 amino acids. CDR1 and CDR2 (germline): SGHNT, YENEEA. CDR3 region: CASSSRDRTAYEQYF. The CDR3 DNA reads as TGTGCCAGCAGCTCCAGGGACAGGACAGCCTACGAGCAGTACTTC.

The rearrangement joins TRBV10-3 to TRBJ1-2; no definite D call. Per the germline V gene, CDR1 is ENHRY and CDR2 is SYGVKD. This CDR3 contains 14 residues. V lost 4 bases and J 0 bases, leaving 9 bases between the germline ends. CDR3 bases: TGTGCCATCAGTGCGGGAGTCCCTAACTATGGCTACACCTTC. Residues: CAISAGVPNYGYTF.

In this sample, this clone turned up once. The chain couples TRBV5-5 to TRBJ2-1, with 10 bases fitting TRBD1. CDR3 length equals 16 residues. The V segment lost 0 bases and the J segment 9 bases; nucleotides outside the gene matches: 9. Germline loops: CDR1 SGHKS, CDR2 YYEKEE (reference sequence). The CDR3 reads CASSLVAGTGAVEQFF. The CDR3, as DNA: TGTGCCAGCAGCTTGGTCGCAGGGACAGGGGCTGTTGAGCAGTTCTTC.

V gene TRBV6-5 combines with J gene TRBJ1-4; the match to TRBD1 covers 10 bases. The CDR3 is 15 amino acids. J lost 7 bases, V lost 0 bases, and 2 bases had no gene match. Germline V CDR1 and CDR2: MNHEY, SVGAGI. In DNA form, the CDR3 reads TGTGCCAGCAGTTACTCCGGGACAGGGGCTGAAAAACTGTTTTTT. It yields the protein CASSYSGTGAEKLFF.